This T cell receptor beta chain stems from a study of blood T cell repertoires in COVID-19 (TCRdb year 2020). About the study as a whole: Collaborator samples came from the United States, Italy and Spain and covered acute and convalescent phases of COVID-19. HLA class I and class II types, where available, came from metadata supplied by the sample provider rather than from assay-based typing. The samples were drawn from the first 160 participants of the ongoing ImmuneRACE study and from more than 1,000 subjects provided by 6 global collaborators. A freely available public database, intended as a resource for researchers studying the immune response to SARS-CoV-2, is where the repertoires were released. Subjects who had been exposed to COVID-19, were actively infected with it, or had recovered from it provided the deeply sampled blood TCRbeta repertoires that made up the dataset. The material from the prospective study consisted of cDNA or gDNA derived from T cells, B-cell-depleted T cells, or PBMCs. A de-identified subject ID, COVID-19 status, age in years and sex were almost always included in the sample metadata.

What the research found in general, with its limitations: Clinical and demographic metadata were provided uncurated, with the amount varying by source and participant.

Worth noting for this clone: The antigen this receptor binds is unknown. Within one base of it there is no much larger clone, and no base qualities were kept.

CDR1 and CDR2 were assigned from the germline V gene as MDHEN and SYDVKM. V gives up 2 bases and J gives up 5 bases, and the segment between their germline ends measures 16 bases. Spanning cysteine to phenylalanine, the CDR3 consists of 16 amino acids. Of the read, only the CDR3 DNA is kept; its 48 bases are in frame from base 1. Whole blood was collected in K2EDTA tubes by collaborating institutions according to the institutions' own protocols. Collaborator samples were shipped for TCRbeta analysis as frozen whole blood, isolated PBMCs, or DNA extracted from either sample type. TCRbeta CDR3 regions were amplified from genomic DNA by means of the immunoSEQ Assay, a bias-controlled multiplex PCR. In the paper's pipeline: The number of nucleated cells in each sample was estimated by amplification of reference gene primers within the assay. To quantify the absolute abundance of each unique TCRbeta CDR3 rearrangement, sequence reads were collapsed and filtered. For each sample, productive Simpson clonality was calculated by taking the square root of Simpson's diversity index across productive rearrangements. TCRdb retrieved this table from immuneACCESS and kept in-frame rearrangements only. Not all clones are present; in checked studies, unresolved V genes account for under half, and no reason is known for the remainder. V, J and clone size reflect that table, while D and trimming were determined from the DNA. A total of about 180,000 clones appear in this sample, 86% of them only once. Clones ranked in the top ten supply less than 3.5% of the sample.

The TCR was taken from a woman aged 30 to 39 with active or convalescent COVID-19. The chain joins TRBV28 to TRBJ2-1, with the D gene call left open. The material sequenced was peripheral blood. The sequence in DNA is TGTGCCAGCAGTTTAATGACTTCCAGTTCCCACAATGAGCAGTTCTTC. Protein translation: CASSLMTSSSHNEQFF.